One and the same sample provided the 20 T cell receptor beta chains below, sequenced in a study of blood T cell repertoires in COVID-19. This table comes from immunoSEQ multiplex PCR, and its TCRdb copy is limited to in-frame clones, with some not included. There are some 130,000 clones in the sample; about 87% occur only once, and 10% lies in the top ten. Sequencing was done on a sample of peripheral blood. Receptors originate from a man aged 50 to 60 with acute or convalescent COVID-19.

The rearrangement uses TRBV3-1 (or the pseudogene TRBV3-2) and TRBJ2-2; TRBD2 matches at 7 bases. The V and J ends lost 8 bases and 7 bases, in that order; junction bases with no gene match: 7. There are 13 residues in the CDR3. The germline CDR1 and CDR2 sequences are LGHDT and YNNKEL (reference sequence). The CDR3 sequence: CASAGERGGELFF. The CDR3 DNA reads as TGTGCCAGCGCGGGAGAAAGGGGCGGGGAGCTGTTTTTT.

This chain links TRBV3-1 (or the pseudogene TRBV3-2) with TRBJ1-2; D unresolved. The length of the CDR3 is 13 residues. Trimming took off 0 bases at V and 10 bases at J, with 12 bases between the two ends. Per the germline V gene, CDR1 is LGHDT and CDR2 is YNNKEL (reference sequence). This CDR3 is CASSQDGSGVYTF. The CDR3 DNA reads TGTGCCAGCAGCCAAGATGGCAGCGGGGTCTACACCTTC.

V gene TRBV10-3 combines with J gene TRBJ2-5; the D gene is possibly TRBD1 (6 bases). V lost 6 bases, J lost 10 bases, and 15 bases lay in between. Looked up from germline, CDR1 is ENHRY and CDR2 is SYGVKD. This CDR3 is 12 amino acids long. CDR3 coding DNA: TGTGCCATCAGGGACCGGGACACTTTCCAGTACTTC. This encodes CAIRDRDTFQYF.

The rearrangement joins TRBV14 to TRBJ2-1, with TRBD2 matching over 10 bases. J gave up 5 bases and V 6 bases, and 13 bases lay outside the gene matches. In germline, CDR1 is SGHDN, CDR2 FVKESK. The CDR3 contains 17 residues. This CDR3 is CASSPLAGVGLDNEQFF. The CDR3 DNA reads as TGTGCCAGCAGTCCCCTAGCGGGAGTAGGGTTAGACAATGAGCAGTTCTTC.

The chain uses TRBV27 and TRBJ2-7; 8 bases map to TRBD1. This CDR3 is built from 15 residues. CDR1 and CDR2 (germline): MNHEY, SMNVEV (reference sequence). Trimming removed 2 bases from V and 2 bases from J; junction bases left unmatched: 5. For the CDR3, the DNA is TGTGCCAGCAGTTTAGGGCAGGGGGCGGCCTACGAGCAGTACTTC. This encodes CASSLGQGAAYEQYF.

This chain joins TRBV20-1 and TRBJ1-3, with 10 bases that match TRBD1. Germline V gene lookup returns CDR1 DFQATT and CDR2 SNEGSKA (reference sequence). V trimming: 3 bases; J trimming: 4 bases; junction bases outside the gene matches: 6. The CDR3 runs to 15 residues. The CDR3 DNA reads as TGCAGTGCTAGTCCGCTGGGACAGGGGGGAAACACCATATATTTT. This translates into CSASPLGQGGNTIYF.

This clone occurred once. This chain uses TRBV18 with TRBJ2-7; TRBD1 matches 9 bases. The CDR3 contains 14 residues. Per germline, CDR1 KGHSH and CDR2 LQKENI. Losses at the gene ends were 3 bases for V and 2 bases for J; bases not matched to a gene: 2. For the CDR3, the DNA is TGTGCCAGCTCACCTGGGGACAGGGCCTACGAGCAGTACTTC. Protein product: CASSPGDRAYEQYF.

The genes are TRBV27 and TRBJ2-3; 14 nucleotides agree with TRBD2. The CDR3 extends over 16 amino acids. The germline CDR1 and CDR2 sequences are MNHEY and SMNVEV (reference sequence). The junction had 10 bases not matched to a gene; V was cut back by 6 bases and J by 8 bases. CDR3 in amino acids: CASRAGLAGGRGTQYF. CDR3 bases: TGTGCCAGCAGGGCAGGACTAGCGGGGGGCCGTGGTACGCAGTATTTT.

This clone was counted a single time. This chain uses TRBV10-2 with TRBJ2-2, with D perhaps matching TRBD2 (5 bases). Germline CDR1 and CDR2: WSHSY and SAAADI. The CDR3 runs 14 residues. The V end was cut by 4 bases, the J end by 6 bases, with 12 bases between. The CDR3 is CASSAQAAAGELFF. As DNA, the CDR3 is TGCGCCAGCAGTGCCCAAGCAGCGGCCGGGGAGCTGTTTTTT.

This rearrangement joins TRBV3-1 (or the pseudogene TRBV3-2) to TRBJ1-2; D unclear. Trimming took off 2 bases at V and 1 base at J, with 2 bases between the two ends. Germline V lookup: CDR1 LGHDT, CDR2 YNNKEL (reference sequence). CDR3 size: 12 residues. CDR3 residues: CASSQLNYGYTF. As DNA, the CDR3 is TGTGCCAGCAGCCAACTTAACTATGGCTACACCTTC.

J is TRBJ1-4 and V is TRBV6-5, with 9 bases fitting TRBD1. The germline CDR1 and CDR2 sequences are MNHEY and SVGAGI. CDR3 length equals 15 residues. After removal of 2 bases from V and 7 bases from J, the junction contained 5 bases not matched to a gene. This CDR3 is CASSYITGGIEKLFF. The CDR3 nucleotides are TGTGCCAGCAGTTACATAACAGGGGGCATTGAAAAACTGTTTTTT.

CDR3 nucleotide sequence: TGTGCCAGCAGTTCCCAGGGGTTTGAAAAACTGTTTTTT. Translation: CASSSQGFEKLFF. The gene calls are TRBV28 and TRBJ1-4, with a tentative D call TRBD1 (6 bases). Trimming removed 4 bases from V and 7 bases from J, with 10 bases in between. The CDR3 extends over 13 amino acids. Germline values: CDR1 MDHEN, CDR2 SYDVKM.

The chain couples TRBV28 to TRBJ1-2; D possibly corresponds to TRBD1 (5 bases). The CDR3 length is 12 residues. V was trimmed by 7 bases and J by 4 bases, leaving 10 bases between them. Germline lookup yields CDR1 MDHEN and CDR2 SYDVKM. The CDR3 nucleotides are TGTGCCAGCACCCCAGGGCTCTATGGCTACACCTTC. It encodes CASTPGLYGYTF.

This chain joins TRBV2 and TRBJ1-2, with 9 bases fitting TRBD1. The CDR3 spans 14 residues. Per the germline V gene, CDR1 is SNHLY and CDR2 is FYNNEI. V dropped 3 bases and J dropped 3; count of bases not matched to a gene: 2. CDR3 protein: CASSERTGDYGYTF. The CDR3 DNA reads TGTGCCAGCAGTGAGCGGACAGGGGACTATGGCTACACCTTC.

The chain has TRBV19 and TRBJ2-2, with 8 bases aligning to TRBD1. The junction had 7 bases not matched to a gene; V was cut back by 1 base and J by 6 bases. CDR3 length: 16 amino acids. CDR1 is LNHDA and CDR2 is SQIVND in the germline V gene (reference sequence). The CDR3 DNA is TGTGCCAGTAGTATAGGGACAGGGATGTCGGCCGGGGAGCTGTTTTTT. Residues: CASSIGTGMSAGELFF.

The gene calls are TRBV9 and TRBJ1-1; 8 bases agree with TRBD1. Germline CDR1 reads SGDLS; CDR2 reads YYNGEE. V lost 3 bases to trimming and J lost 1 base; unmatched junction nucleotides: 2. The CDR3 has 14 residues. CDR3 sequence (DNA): TGTGCCAGCAGCGCGGACAGGGCGAACACTGAAGCTTTCTTT. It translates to CASSADRANTEAFF. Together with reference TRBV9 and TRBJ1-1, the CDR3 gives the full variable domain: DSGVTQTPKHLITATGQRVTLRCSPRSGDLSVYWYQQSLDQGLQFLIQYYNGEERAKGNILERFSAQQFPDLHSELNLSSLELGDSALYFCASSADRANTEAFFGQGTRLTVV.

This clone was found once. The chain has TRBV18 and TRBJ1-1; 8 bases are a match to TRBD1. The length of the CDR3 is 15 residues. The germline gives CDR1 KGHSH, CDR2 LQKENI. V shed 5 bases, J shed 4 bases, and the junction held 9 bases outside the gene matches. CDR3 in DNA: TGTGCCAGCTCATCCGACAGGGGCTTTGGCACTGAAGCTTTCTTT. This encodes CASSSDRGFGTEAFF.

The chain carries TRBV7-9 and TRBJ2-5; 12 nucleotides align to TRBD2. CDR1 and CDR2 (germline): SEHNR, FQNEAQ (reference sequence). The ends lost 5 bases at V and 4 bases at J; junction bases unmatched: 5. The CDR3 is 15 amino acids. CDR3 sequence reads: CASSRTSGVRETQYF. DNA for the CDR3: TGTGCCAGCAGCCGGACTAGCGGGGTGCGAGAGACCCAGTACTTC.

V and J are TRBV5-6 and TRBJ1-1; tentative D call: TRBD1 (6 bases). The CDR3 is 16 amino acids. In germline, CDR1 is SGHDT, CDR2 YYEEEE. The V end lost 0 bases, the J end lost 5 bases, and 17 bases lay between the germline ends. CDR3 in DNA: TGTGCCAGCAGCTTGGGGAACAGGGACATGGGGACTGAAGCTTTCTTT. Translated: CASSLGNRDMGTEAFF. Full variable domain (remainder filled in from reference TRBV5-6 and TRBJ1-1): DAGVTQSPTHLIKTRGQQVTLRCSPKSGHDTVSWYQQALGQGPQFIFQYYEEEERQRGNFPDRFSGHQFPNYSSELNVNALLLGDSALYLCASSLGNRDMGTEAFFGQGTRLTVV.

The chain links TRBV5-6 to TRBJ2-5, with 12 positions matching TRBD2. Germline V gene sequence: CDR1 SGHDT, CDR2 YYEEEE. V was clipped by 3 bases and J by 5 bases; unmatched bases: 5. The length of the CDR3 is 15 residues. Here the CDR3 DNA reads TGTGCCAGCAGCTCCCTAGCGGGGGGGTGGGAGACCCAGTACTTC. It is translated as CASSSLAGGWETQYF.